The present TCR beta chain was sequenced within a study of cytotoxic CD8 clonotypes in ibrutinib-treated CLL. Overall study context: Complete response was seen in 2 patients and partial in approximately 24; around twelve progressed and roughly 15 stayed remitted after a median roughly 70 months. General study points: Rising at ibrutinib response, clonality subsequently fell back toward baseline at progression. Sustained-remission patients were sampled at one set of times and progressing patients at different ones.

The repertoire was sequenced with immunoSEQ multiplex PCR; TCRdb's copy has only in-frame clones and lacks some. The sample records roughly 63,000 clones, approximately 62% being singletons. This clone occurred a few times. Its antigen remains unknown. Approximately 2 micrograms of genomic DNA came from cryopreserved PBMCs for TCR beta libraries. The ends were cut back, 7 bases at V and 9 bases at J, with 19 bases in the middle. Germline V lookup: CDR1 LNHDA, CDR2 SQIVND (reference sequence). The CDR3 loop spans 14 amino acids. The TCR was taken from a human donor with chronic lymphocytic leukemia. Sequencing was performed on PBMCs, taken after 12 months of ibrutinib treatment. The chain combines TRBV19 with TRBJ2-1, with D hard to call. The CDR3: CASKAQNSLPEQFF. For the CDR3, the DNA is TGTGCCAGTAAGGCCCAAAATTCTCTTCCTGAGCAGTTCTTC.